This T cell receptor beta chain was retrieved from a study of graft-versus-host responses after intestinal transplantation. Study summary: For around 3 years after anti-thymocyte globulin induction, all recipients took tacrolimus and steroids.

The CDR3 has 15 residues. Germline V CDR1 and CDR2: MNHNS, SASEGT. The junction had 3 bases not matched to a gene; V was cut back by 3 bases and J by 2 bases. TCRdb keeps only in-frame clones here, not all; method: immunoSEQ multiplex PCR. Of about 110,000 clones listed, approximately 92% are singletons. Points on this clone: Its antigen is undetermined.

Study results and caveats: There were GvH clones found in recipient marrow, and some of them appeared first in ileum or blood.

Sample: unstimulated CD4+ T cells sorted from spleen or lymph node cells, taken before transplant. This sequence originates from a human donor who was the organ donor for an intestinal transplant. The chain recombines TRBV6-1 with TRBJ1-4, with 7 bases matching TRBD1. The CDR3 DNA follows: TGTGCCAGCAGTGACCAGGGGGGCACTAATGAAAAACTGTTTTTT. Protein sequence: CASSDQGGTNEKLFF.